These T cell receptor beta chains were read from a single sample in a study of cytotoxic CD8 clonotypes in ibrutinib-treated CLL. Method: immunoSEQ multiplex PCR; TCRdb's copy keeps in-frame clones and lacks some. The data contain around 310,000 clones, almost 80% of them singletons. This material consisted of PBMCs, taken before ibrutinib treatment. All receptors derive from a human donor with chronic lymphocytic leukemia. The CDR3 runs from the conserved cysteine through the conserved F or W. The order of the fields is clone size, V gene, J gene, D gene, CDR3 DNA, CDR3 protein. A D gene is named only where the DNA matches it firmly. Expanded clones are given a class, and other clones once, few, many or no size at all.

abundance: -; v_gene: TRBV29-1; j_gene: TRBJ2-7; d_gene: TRBD2; CDR3nt: TGCAGCGTTGTCCCAGCGGGAGGGTACGAGCAGTACTTC; CDR3aa: CSVVPAGGYEQYF
abundance: -; v_gene: TRBV15; j_gene: TRBJ1-5; d_gene: -; CDR3nt: TGTGCCACCAGCAGATCCAGACTGGATTTCGATCAGCCCCAGCATTTT; CDR3aa: CATSRSRLDFDQPQHF
abundance: -; v_gene: TRBV7-7; j_gene: TRBJ2-5; d_gene: -; CDR3nt: TGTGCTAGCAGCCGGTCAGGGTTCGGAGAGACCCAGTACTTC; CDR3aa: CASSRSGFGETQYF
abundance: -; v_gene: TRBV19; j_gene: TRBJ2-7; d_gene: TRBD2; CDR3nt: TGTGCCAGTAGTATTAAAGTAGCGGGAGGTTTTCAGTACGAGCAGTACTTC; CDR3aa: CASSIKVAGGFQYEQYF
abundance: -; v_gene: TRBV18; j_gene: TRBJ2-1; d_gene: -; CDR3nt: TGTGCCAGCTCATCTCGAGCGGACCACTCCTACAATGAGCAGTTCTTC; CDR3aa: CASSSRADHSYNEQFF
abundance: few; v_gene: TRBV7-2; j_gene: TRBJ2-5; d_gene: -; CDR3nt: TGTGCCAGCAGCCTGATTAGCAACCAAGAGACCCAGTACTTC; CDR3aa: CASSLISNQETQYF
abundance: -; v_gene: TRBV7-4; j_gene: TRBJ1-5; d_gene: -; CDR3nt: TGTGCCAGCAGTTCTAATCCTGGTAATCAGCCCCAGCATTTT; CDR3aa: CASSSNPGNQPQHF
abundance: few; v_gene: TRBV6-5; j_gene: TRBJ2-7; d_gene: TRBD1; CDR3nt: TGTGCCAGCAGTGGACTTGGGACAGTCCACGAGCAGTACTTC; CDR3aa: CASSGLGTVHEQYF
abundance: -; v_gene: TRBV11-2; j_gene: TRBJ1-3; d_gene: -; CDR3nt: TGTGCCAGCAGCTTAGGATACGGAAACACCATATATTTT; CDR3aa: CASSLGYGNTIYF
abundance: -; v_gene: TRBV6-6; j_gene: TRBJ2-3; d_gene: TRBD2; CDR3nt: TGTGCCAGCAGCCCTGGACTAGCATACGCAGATACGCAGTATTTT; CDR3aa: CASSPGLAYADTQYF
abundance: -; v_gene: TRBV6-6; j_gene: TRBJ2-7; d_gene: TRBD2; CDR3nt: TGTGCCAGCAGTCCAAGCGGGAGGCTTTCCTACGAGCAGTACTTC; CDR3aa: CASSPSGRLSYEQYF
abundance: -; v_gene: TRBV15; j_gene: TRBJ2-3; d_gene: -; CDR3nt: TGTGCCACCAGCAGAGAACGGCGACGCGCCAATACAGATACGCAGTATTTT; CDR3aa: CATSRERRRANTDTQYF
abundance: -; v_gene: TRBV9; j_gene: TRBJ2-7; d_gene: -; CDR3nt: TGTGCCAGCAGCGTTGAAGGGAAGGGGTCCTACGAGCAGTACTTC; CDR3aa: CASSVEGKGSYEQYF
abundance: -; v_gene: TRBV5-4; j_gene: TRBJ2-5; d_gene: -; CDR3nt: TGTGCCAGCAGTTCGCGGACTGGGGAGACCCAGTACTTC; CDR3aa: CASSSRTGETQYF
abundance: -; v_gene: TRBV5-1; j_gene: TRBJ2-1; d_gene: TRBD2; CDR3nt: TGCGCCAGCAGTTGGGAACCTAGCGGGAGAGGGGGCAATGAGCAGTTCTTC; CDR3aa: CASSWEPSGRGGNEQFF
abundance: -; v_gene: TRBV21-1; j_gene: TRBJ1-5; d_gene: -; CDR3nt: TGTGCCAGCAACAAGCGGTTGGTGCGACGGAACCAGCCCCAGCATTTT; CDR3aa: CASNKRLVRRNQPQHF
abundance: few; v_gene: TRBV10-3; j_gene: TRBJ1-2; d_gene: -; CDR3nt: TGTGCCATCAGGGAGACGGAGATCTATGGCTACACCTTC; CDR3aa: CAIRETEIYGYTF
abundance: few; v_gene: TRBV10-3; j_gene: TRBJ1-2; d_gene: -; CDR3nt: TGTGCCATCAGTGAGTCGGTCAGGGGATGGGGCTACACCTTC; CDR3aa: CAISESVRGWGYTF
abundance: -; v_gene: TRBV6-5; j_gene: TRBJ1-2; d_gene: -; CDR3nt: TGTGCCAGCAATGACGGTAGGGGTGGCTACACCTTC; CDR3aa: CASNDGRGGYTF
abundance: -; v_gene: TRBV6-6; j_gene: TRBJ1-5; d_gene: -; CDR3nt: TGTGCCAGCAGTCTAGGGGTGTCGGAGAATCAGCCCCAGCATTTT; CDR3aa: CASSLGVSENQPQHF
abundance: few; v_gene: TRBV5-1; j_gene: TRBJ1-2; d_gene: -; CDR3nt: TGCGCCAGCAGCCAATCGCCGGACAGCCGGCTTTTCTATGGCTACACCTTC; CDR3aa: CASSQSPDSRLFYGYTF
abundance: -; v_gene: TRBV28; j_gene: TRBJ2-6; d_gene: -; CDR3nt: TGTGCCAGCACTGGGGCCAACGTCCTGACTTTC; CDR3aa: CASTGANVLTF
abundance: -; v_gene: TRBV6-4; j_gene: TRBJ1-2; d_gene: TRBD1; CDR3nt: TGTGCCAGCAGCGACAGGGGGCATGGCTACACCTTC; CDR3aa: CASSDRGHGYTF
abundance: few; v_gene: TRBV9; j_gene: TRBJ2-3; d_gene: TRBD2; CDR3nt: TGTGCCAGCAGCCACGAATTAGCGGGAGTGGGAGATACGCAGTATTTT; CDR3aa: CASSHELAGVGDTQYF
abundance: -; v_gene: TRBV25-1; j_gene: TRBJ2-1; d_gene: -; CDR3nt: TGTGCCAGCAGTGAATATGGGTTACTTGCGGACAATGAGCAGTTCTTC; CDR3aa: CASSEYGLLADNEQFF
abundance: once; v_gene: TRBV29-1; j_gene: TRBJ1-5; d_gene: TRBD1; CDR3nt: TGCAGCGTTGCCTGGACAGGGAATCAGCCCCAGCATTTT; CDR3aa: CSVAWTGNQPQHF
abundance: -; v_gene: TRBV30; j_gene: TRBJ2-6; d_gene: -; CDR3nt: TGTGCCTGGAATTACGACAGGTCTGGGGCCAACGTCCTGACTTTC; CDR3aa: CAWNYDRSGANVLTF
abundance: -; v_gene: TRBV7-8; j_gene: TRBJ2-3; d_gene: -; CDR3nt: TGTGCCAGCAGCTTAGGGCGGCGCACAGATACGCAGTATTTT; CDR3aa: CASSLGRRTDTQYF
abundance: -; v_gene: TRBV7-8; j_gene: TRBJ2-1; d_gene: TRBD2; CDR3nt: TGTGCCAGCAGCTATCTAGCGGGAGGGATAAATGAGCAGTTCTTC; CDR3aa: CASSYLAGGINEQFF
abundance: few; v_gene: TRBV10-3; j_gene: TRBJ2-5; d_gene: -; CDR3nt: TGTGCCATCAGTGAGTCGCAAATTAAACAAGAGACCCAGTACTTC; CDR3aa: CAISESQIKQETQYF
abundance: -; v_gene: TRBV9; j_gene: TRBJ2-3; d_gene: -; CDR3nt: TGTGCCAGCAGCCTAACTATGGGGGCAGATACGCAGTATTTT; CDR3aa: CASSLTMGADTQYF
abundance: once; v_gene: TRBV29-1; j_gene: TRBJ1-2; d_gene: -; CDR3nt: TGCAGCGTTGAAGTGGGGCTCAATAACTATGGCTACACCTTC; CDR3aa: CSVEVGLNNYGYTF
abundance: -; v_gene: TRBV28; j_gene: TRBJ1-5; d_gene: -; CDR3nt: TGTGCCAGCAGTTATGAGGCACGCATACTAAATAGCAATCAGCCCCAGCATTTT; CDR3aa: CASSYEARILNSNQPQHF
abundance: -; v_gene: TRBV7-8; j_gene: TRBJ2-7; d_gene: TRBD1; CDR3nt: TGTGCCAGCAGCTTAGGGGGACAGGGGGCTCCCGAGCAGTACTTC; CDR3aa: CASSLGGQGAPEQYF
abundance: few; v_gene: TRBV6-5; j_gene: TRBJ1-5; d_gene: -; CDR3nt: TGTGCCAGCAGTTTCAGTGTGGGGGCGGTACAGCCCCAGCATTTT; CDR3aa: CASSFSVGAVQPQHF
abundance: -; v_gene: TRBV5-8; j_gene: TRBJ1-1; d_gene: -; CDR3nt: TGTGCCAGCAGCTGGGAACCCGGGGAGACGGAAGCTTTCTTT; CDR3aa: CASSWEPGETEAFF
abundance: -; v_gene: TRBV5-1; j_gene: TRBJ2-7; d_gene: -; CDR3nt: TGCGCCAGCAGCTTGGACGGGGCCTACGAGCAGTACTTC; CDR3aa: CASSLDGAYEQYF
abundance: -; v_gene: TRBV5-6; j_gene: TRBJ1-5; d_gene: -; CDR3nt: TGTGCCAGCAGCCCCGGACAGTCCGGTCAGCCCCAGCATTTT; CDR3aa: CASSPGQSGQPQHF
abundance: -; v_gene: TRBV6-5; j_gene: TRBJ2-1; d_gene: -; CDR3nt: TGTGCCAGCAGAAGAAACCGGGATCCGGGCGATGAGCAGTTCTTC; CDR3aa: CASRRNRDPGDEQFF
abundance: once; v_gene: TRBV9; j_gene: TRBJ2-6; d_gene: -; CDR3nt: TGTGCCAGCAGCGTTTCTGGGGCCAACGTCCTGACTTTC; CDR3aa: CASSVSGANVLTF
abundance: -; v_gene: TRBV7-9; j_gene: TRBJ2-3; d_gene: TRBD2; CDR3nt: TGTGCCAGCAGGGCGACTAGCGGGAGGGGCCCTACGCAGTATTTT; CDR3aa: CASRATSGRGPTQYF
abundance: -; v_gene: TRBV28; j_gene: TRBJ1-5; d_gene: -; CDR3nt: TGTGCCAGCAGTTCCCCAAACACTCAGCCCCAGCATTTT; CDR3aa: CASSSPNTQPQHF
abundance: -; v_gene: TRBV15; j_gene: TRBJ1-5; d_gene: -; CDR3nt: TGTGCCACCAGCAGAGATTACCAGGCCACGGTTCGCAATCAGCCCCAGCATTTT; CDR3aa: CATSRDYQATVRNQPQHF
abundance: -; v_gene: TRBV9; j_gene: TRBJ1-4; d_gene: -; CDR3nt: TGTGCCAGCAGCGTAGGGGGCAGGGGAGAAGAAAAACTGTTTTTT; CDR3aa: CASSVGGRGEEKLFF
abundance: -; v_gene: TRBV18; j_gene: TRBJ2-7; d_gene: -; CDR3nt: TGTGCCAGCTCATCCCAGGGTAGCTCCTACGAGCAGTACTTC; CDR3aa: CASSSQGSSYEQYF
abundance: -; v_gene: TRBV18; j_gene: TRBJ2-7; d_gene: -; CDR3nt: TGTGCCAGCTCACCCCCTTTATCGACAGAGCCCTACGAGCAGTACTTC; CDR3aa: CASSPPLSTEPYEQYF